The rows below give T cell receptor beta chains drawn from one sample of a study of identical twins. TCRdb analysed the 5' RACE reads with MiXCR anew, one entry per CDR3 protein. The sample gives 400,000 to 600,000 distinct CDR3 sequences, approximately 20% of which show up once; about 0.48% is in the top ten. The data also belong to a second study, concerning yellow fever vaccine responses in identical twins.

Sequenced input: CD4+ T cells sorted from blood. These receptors were taken from a woman under 30 in good health. Both conserved end residues are part of each CDR3. D genes are given only for firm matches. Where a row states a size, it is once, few, many or the class of an expanded clone; other rows omit it.

d_gene | j_gene | v_gene | abundance | CDR3aa | CDR3nt
- | TRBJ2-1 | TRBV7-9 | - | CASSPKGNHYNEQFF | TGTGCCAGCAGCCCGAAAGGGAACCACTACAATGAGCAGTTCTTC
TRBD1 | TRBJ1-2 | TRBV20-1 | - | CSASSTGGANYGYTF | TGCAGTGCTAGCAGTACAGGGGGCGCGAACTATGGCTACACCTTC
TRBD2 | TRBJ2-2 | TRBV20-1 | - | CSALRGGGHTGELFF | TGCAGTGCTCTGCGCGGCGGGGGGCACACCGGGGAGCTGTTTTTT
TRBD1 | TRBJ1-2 | TRBV29-1 | - | CSVRGLDYGYTF | TGCAGCGTCAGGGGGCTCGACTATGGCTACACCTTC
- | TRBJ1-5 | TRBV6-1 | - | CASSTRRGWYSNQPQHF | TGTGCCAGCAGTACCCGCCGAGGCTGGTATAGCAATCAGCCCCAGCATTTT
- | TRBJ2-7 | TRBV7-2 | - | CASSEGVPYEQYF | TGTGCCAGCAGTGAAGGGGTGCCCTACGAGCAGTACTTC
- | TRBJ2-2 | TRBV29-1 | few | CSVDVGSTGELFF | TGCAGCGTTGACGTGGGTAGCACCGGGGAGCTGTTTTTT
- | TRBJ2-7 | TRBV11-2 | - | CASSLDIDGSYSYEQYF | TGTGCCAGCAGCTTAGACATCGACGGCTCCTACTCCTACGAGCAGTACTTC
TRBD2 | TRBJ2-3 | TRBV5-1 | few | CASSLPTLRRLAGHTDTQYF | TGCGCCAGCAGCTTACCCACCTTAAGAAGACTAGCGGGGCACACAGATACGCAGTATTTT
TRBD2 | TRBJ2-3 | TRBV12-3/TRBV12-4 | - | CASGFLAGGAGTQYF | TGTGCCAGCGGTTTCTTAGCGGGGGGGGCTGGTACGCAGTATTTT
TRBD1 | TRBJ2-4 | TRBV11-2 | many | CASSPDRLAKNIQYF | TGTGCCAGCAGCCCGGACAGGCTAGCCAAAAACATTCAGTACTTC
- | TRBJ2-7 | TRBV10-3 | - | CAISLSANSYEQYF | TGTGCCATCAGTCTTAGCGCCAACTCCTACGAGCAGTACTTC
- | TRBJ2-2 | TRBV3-1 | many | CASSQVGVNTGELFF | TGTGCCAGCAGCCAAGTAGGGGTGAACACCGGGGAGCTGTTTTTT
- | TRBJ2-7 | TRBV10-3 | many | CAISRTVAPGYEQYF | TGTGCCATCAGTAGGACCGTGGCGCCTGGCTACGAGCAGTACTTC
TRBD2 | TRBJ2-1 | TRBV7-2 | - | CASSRVASGGPYNEQLF | TGTGCCAGCAGCCGAGTGGCTAGCGGGGGACCCTACAATGAGCAGCTCTTC
- | TRBJ2-6 | TRBV9 | - | CASSGNQGGGANVLTF | TGTGCCAGCAGCGGAAACCAGGGGGGTGGGGCCAACGTCCTGACTTTC
TRBD1 | TRBJ1-1 | TRBV12-3/TRBV12-4 | few | CASSRTGGLFTEAFF | TGTGCCAGCAGTAGGACAGGGGGGTTGTTCACTGAAGCTTTCTTT
- | TRBJ1-3 | TRBV20-1 | - | CSADASSGNTIYF | TGCAGTGCTGACGCAAGCTCTGGAAACACCATATATTTT
- | TRBJ2-5 | TRBV19 | few | CASSIESGRTKETQYF | TGTGCCAGTAGTATCGAATCGGGACGAACAAAAGAGACCCAGTACTTC
TRBD1 | TRBJ1-2 | TRBV20-1 | few | CSARDAGTGYGYTF | TGCAGTGCTAGAGACGCCGGGACAGGGTATGGCTACACCTTC
TRBD1 | TRBJ1-1 | TRBV10-2 | many | CASRTGGRTEAFF | TGTGCCAGCAGGACAGGGGGAAGGACTGAAGCTTTCTTT
- | TRBJ2-3 | TRBV15 | few | CATSRDITASTDTQYF | TGTGCCACCAGCAGAGACATAACTGCTAGCACAGATACGCAGTATTTT
TRBD2 | TRBJ2-1 | TRBV7-3 | - | CASESGRGNNEQFF | TGTGCCAGCGAAAGTGGGAGGGGAAACAATGAGCAGTTCTTC
TRBD2 | TRBJ2-1 | TRBV7-3 | few | CASSLIGSGRDNEQFF | TGTGCCAGCAGCTTGATTGGTAGCGGGAGGGACAATGAGCAGTTCTTC